The TCR beta chain described here comes from a study of blood T cell repertoires in COVID-19. The CDR3 loop spans 16 amino acids. V lost 3 bases, J lost 6 bases, and 10 bases stayed unmatched. The table lists this clone with a count of one. Authors' data handling: Scientists estimated how many nucleated cells there were by amplifying reference gene primers. Profiled with immunoSEQ multiplex PCR; TCRdb holds only in-frame clones, not every one. V and J calls and clone size come straight from that table; D and trimming were deduced from the DNA. Altogether over 140,000 clones are present, roughly 73% being singletons, with the ten largest covering about 9.4%.

The chain uses TRBV23-1 and TRBJ1-2; the match to TRBD1 covers 10 bases. TRBV23-1 is classed as an ORF, of uncertain function. The TCR was taken from a woman between 50 and 59 years old with active or convalescent COVID-19. Material: peripheral blood. CDR3 loop: CASSHPPRDRGDGYTF. For the CDR3, the DNA is TGCGCCAGCAGTCATCCGCCGCGGGACAGGGGTGATGGCTACACCTTC.